This T cell receptor beta chain was retrieved from a study of T cell repertoires in cytomegalovirus infection. Study-level information: Recently identified HLA-C-restricted CMV epitopes were among the peptides used. Both a matching HLA type and CMV infection were indicated by public TCR beta signatures. Study findings and constraints: Dominating the ex vivo response were HLA-C-restricted CMV-specific TCR beta clonotypes.

TCRdb re-derived calls from the reads in MiXCR, one entry per CDR3 protein. The profile shows tens of thousands of distinct CDR3 sequences, about 26% of them singletons. This clonotype has just a few counts. Its antigen remains unknown. V dropped 2 bases and J dropped 0 bases, with 22 bases sitting between them. In germline, CDR1 is SNHLY, CDR2 FYNNEI. This CDR3 spans 19 amino acids. The source was CD8+ T cells from cultured PBMCs, collected from culture after CMV antigen stimulation. The receptor's source is a human donor in good health (CMV status not recorded). Some clones in this sample may be carry-over from other donors' samples. The rearrangement uses TRBV2 and TRBJ2-5; D unclear. CDR3 DNA sequence: TGTGCCAGCAGTGAACGGCCCGGGCTACCAAGGCGATACCAAGAGACCCAGTACTTC. Translation gives CASSERPGLPRRYQETQYF. The full variable domain, its missing parts supplied by reference TRBV2 and TRBJ2-5, is EPEVTQTPSHQVTQMGQEVILRCVPISNHLYFYWYRQILGQKVEFLVSFYNNEISEKSEIFDDQFSVERPDGSNFTLKIRSTKLEDSAMYFCASSERPGLPRRYQETQYFGPGTRLLVL.